This T cell receptor beta chain was documented in a study of vaccination effects on CD4 cells after COVID-19. A roughly 10-day culture period preceded the isolation of CD4+ T cells. Germline V lookup: CDR1 ENHRY, CDR2 SYGVKD. This CDR3 spans 12 amino acids. V lost 8 bases and J lost 2, with 9 bases in between. On this clone itself: Antigen unknown.

Assay: immunoSEQ multiplex PCR; the TCRdb copy retains only in-frame clones and omits some. The sample holds around 56,000 clones; more than 60% are singletons and the top ten take 3%. Specimen: CD4+ T cells from PBMCs cultured without peptide, collected before COVID-19 vaccination. The rearrangement links TRBV10-3 to TRBJ1-1, with D possibly matching TRBD1 (6 bases). The source of this sequence is a human donor who received a COVID-19 vaccine. The CDR3 sequence is CAIRGANTEAFF. The CDR3 nucleotides read TGTGCCATCCGGGGGGCAAACACTGAAGCTTTCTTT.